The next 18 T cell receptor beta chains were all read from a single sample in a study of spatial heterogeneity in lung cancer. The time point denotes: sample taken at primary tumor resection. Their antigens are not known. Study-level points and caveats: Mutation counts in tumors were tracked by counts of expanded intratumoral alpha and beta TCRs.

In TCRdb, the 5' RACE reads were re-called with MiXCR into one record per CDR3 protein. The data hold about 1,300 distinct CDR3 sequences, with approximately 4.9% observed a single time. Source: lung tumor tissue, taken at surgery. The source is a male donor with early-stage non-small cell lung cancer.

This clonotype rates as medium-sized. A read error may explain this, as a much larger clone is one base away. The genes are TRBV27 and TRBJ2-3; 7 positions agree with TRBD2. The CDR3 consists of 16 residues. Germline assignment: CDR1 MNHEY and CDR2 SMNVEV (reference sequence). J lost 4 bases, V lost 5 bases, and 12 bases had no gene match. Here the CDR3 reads CASSLWTSRFSDTQYF. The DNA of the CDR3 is TGTGCCAGCAGTCTATGGACTAGTCGCTTTTCAGATACGCAGTATTTT.

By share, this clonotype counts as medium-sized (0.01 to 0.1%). The CDR3 DNA sequence: TGTGCCAGCAGCTCTCGACTAGCGGTCTACGAGCAGTACTTC. Translation: CASSSRLAVYEQYF. The gene calls are TRBV5-6 and TRBJ2-7, with 9 bases aligning to TRBD2. The CDR3 consists of 14 residues. Trimming at V came to 3 bases and at J to 3 bases, leaving 4 bases not matched to a gene. The germline CDR1 and CDR2 sequences are SGHDT and YYEEEE. The full variable domain, rest sourced from reference TRBV5-6 and TRBJ2-7, is DAGVTQSPTHLIKTRGQQVTLRCSPKSGHDTVSWYQQALGQGPQFIFQYYEEEERQRGNFPDRFSGHQFPNYSSELNVNALLLGDSALYLCASSSRLAVYEQYFGPGTRLTVT.

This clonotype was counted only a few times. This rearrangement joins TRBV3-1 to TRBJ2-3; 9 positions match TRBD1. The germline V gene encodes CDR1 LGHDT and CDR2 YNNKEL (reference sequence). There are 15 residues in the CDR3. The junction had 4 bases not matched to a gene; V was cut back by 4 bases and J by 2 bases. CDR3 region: CASSLGQGYTDTQYF. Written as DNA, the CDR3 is TGTGCCAGCAGCCTCGGACAGGGGTACACAGATACGCAGTATTTT.

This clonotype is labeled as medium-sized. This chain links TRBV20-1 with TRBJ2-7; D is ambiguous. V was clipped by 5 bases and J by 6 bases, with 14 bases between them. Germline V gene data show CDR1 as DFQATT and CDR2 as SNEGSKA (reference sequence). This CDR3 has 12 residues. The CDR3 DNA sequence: TGCAGTGCTGCGGTTCTGGCCGCCGAGCAGTACTTC. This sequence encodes CSAAVLAAEQYF.

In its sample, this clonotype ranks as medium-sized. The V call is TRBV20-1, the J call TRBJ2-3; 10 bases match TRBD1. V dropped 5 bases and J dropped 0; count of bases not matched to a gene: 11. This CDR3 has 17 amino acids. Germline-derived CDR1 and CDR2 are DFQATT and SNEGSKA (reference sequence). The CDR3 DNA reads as TGCAGTGCTCGTACCGGGACAGGGGCTATCAGCACAGATACGCAGTATTTT. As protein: CSARTGTGAISTDTQYF.

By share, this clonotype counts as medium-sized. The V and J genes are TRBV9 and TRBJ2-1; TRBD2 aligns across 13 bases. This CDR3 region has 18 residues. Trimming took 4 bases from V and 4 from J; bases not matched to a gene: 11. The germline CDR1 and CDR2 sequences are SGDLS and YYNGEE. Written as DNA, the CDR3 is TGTGCCAGCAGCCCTAGACTAGCGGGAGGATCGGGGTACAATGAGCAGTTCTTC. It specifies CASSPRLAGGSGYNEQFF.

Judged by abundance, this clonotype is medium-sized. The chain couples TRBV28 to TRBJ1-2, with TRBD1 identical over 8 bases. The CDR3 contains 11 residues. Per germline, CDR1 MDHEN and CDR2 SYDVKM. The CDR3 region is CAGQAGYGYTF. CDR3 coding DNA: TGTGCGGGACAGGCGGGCTATGGCTACACCTTC.

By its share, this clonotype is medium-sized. CDR3 residues: CASSFWGDTQYF. As DNA, the CDR3 is TGTGCCAGCAGTTTTTGGGGGGATACGCAGTATTTT. This chain joins TRBV12-3 or TRBV12-4 and TRBJ2-3, with D perhaps given as TRBD1 or TRBD2 (5 bases each). V dropped 3 bases and J dropped 6 bases, with 7 bases sitting between them. The CDR3 is 12 residues long.

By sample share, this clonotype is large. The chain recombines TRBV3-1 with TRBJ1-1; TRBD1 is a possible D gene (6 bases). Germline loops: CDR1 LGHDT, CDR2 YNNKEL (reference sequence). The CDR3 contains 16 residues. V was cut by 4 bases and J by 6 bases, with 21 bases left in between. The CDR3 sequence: CASSLRDTAFVAEAFF. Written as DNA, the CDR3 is TGTGCCAGCAGCCTGCGGGACACGGCCTTTGTCGCTGAAGCTTTCTTT. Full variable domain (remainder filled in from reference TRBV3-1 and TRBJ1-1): DTAVSQTPKYLVTQMGNDKSIKCEQNLGHDTMYWYKQDSKKFLKIMFSYNNKELIINETVPNRFSPKSPDKAHLNLHINSLELGDSAVYFCASSLRDTAFVAEAFFGQGTRLTVV.

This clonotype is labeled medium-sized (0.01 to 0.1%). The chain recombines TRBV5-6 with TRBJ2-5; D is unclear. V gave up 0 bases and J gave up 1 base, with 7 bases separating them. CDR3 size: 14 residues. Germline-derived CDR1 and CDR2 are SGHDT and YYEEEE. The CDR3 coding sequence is TGTGCCAGCAGCTTGGTCGGCTTCCAAGAGACCCAGTACTTC. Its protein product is CASSLVGFQETQYF.

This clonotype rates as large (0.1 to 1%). The CDR3 reads CASSLGGGHGYEQYF. The CDR3 DNA sequence: TGTGCCAGCAGCTTAGGGGGCGGGCACGGCTACGAGCAGTACTTC. V gene TRBV7-2 combines with J gene TRBJ2-7, with D possibly called TRBD1 or TRBD2 (5 bases each). V was clipped by 1 base and J by 3 bases, with 13 bases between them. The length of the CDR3 is 15 residues. CDR1 and CDR2 (germline): SGHTA, FQGNSA.

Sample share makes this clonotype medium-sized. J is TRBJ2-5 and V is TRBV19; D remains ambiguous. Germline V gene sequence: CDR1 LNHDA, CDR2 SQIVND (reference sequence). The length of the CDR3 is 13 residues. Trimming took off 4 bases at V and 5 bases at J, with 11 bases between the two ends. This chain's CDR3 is CASSTGMWETQYF. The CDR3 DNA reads TGTGCCAGTAGTACAGGAATGTGGGAGACCCAGTACTTC.

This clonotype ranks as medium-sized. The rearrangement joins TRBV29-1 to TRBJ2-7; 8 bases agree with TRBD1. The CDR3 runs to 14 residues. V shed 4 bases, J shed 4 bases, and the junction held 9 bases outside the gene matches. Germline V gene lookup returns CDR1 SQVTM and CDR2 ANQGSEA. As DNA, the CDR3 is TGCAGCGTTGCCGGGACAGGATCTGTTTACGAGCAGTACTTC. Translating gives CSVAGTGSVYEQYF.

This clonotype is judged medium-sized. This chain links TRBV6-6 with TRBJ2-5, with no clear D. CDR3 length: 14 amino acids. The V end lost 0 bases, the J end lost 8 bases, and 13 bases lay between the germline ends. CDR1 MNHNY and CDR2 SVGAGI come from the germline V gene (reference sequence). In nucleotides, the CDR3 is TGTGCCAGCAGTTACTCGACACCCATTAGTACCCAGTACTTC. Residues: CASSYSTPISTQYF.

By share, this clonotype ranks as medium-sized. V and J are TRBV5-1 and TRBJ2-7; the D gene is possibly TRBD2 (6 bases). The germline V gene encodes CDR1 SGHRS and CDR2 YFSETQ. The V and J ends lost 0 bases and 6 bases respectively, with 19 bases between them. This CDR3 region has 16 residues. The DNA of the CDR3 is TGCGCCAGCAGCTTGGCCCCCCGGGACTCGACGGCCGAGCAGTACTTC. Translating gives CASSLAPRDSTAEQYF.

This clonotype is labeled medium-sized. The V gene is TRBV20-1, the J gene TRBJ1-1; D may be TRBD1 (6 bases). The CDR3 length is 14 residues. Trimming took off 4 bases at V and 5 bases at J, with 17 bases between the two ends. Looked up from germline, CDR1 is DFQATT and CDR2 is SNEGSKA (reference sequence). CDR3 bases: TGCAGTGCTACGAGGACAAGGAGGGGGACTGAAGCTTTCTTT. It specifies CSATRTRRGTEAFF.

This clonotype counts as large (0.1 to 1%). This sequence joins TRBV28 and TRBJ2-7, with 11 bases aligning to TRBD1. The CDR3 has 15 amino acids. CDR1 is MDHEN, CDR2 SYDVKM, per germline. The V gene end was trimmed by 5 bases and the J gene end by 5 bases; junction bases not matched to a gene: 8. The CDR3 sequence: CASSPPGQGVDEQYF. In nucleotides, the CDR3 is TGTGCCAGCAGTCCCCCGGGACAGGGGGTTGACGAGCAGTACTTC. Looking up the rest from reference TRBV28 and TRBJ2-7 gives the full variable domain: DVKVTQSSRYLVKRTGEKVFLECVQDMDHENMFWYRQDPGLGLRLIYFSYDVKMKEKGDIPEGYSVSREKKERFSLILESASTNQTSMYLCASSPPGQGVDEQYFGPGTRLTVT.

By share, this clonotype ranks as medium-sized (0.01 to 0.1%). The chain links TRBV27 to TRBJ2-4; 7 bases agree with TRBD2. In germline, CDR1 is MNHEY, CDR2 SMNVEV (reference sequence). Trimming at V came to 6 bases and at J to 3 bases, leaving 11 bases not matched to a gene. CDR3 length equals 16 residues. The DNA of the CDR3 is TGTGCCAGCAGCCCCGAGCGTGGGAGGGGCAAAAACATTCAGTACTTC. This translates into CASSPERGRGKNIQYF.